Listed below are T cell receptor beta chains from one sample, sequenced in a study of CD8 T cells in Susac syndrome. TCRdb independently ran MiXCR on the immunoSEQ multiplex PCR reads; one entry per CDR3 protein. The sample shows about 180,000 distinct CDR3 sequences, around 95% of them seen only once. Input material: CD4+ T cells from PBMCs. The source of these receptors is a human donor with multiple sclerosis. Both conserved end residues are part of each CDR3. The order of the fields is J gene, V gene, CDR3 protein.

TRBJ2-3	TRBV7-9	CASSLGRGQGDTQYF
TRBJ2-5	TRBV11-2	CASSSIRGRYRLTQYF
TRBJ2-7	TRBV10-3	CAISEAGDTYEQYF
TRBJ1-1	TRBV30	CAWSAGGDLNTEAFF
TRBJ2-7	TRBV24-1	CATSDPRGQGSYEQYF
TRBJ2-7	TRBV3-1	CASSRKQGAEQYF
TRBJ2-5	TRBV27	CASSSFSFSETQYF
TRBJ1-6	TRBV12-3/TRBV12-4	CASSRRTEGPLHF
TRBJ1-5	TRBV30	CAWRGFGSNQPQHF
TRBJ2-1	TRBV11-2	CASSLGRNNEQFF
TRBJ2-2	TRBV9	CASSVGTVNTGELFF
TRBJ2-5	TRBV9	CASSVDQGETQYF
TRBJ1-1	TRBV6-1	CASTKGQANTEAFF
TRBJ2-4	TRBV6-6	CASTGGDIQYF
TRBJ2-1	TRBV10-3	CAIRGRDGTYNEQFF
TRBJ2-7	TRBV5-1	CASSFDGYEQYF
TRBJ1-2	TRBV6-5	CASSYRDRLLPYTF
TRBJ1-1	TRBV29-1	CSVARQGAGTEAFF
TRBJ1-6	TRBV7-2	CASSFRAGKSPLHF
TRBJ2-1	TRBV6-5	CASTQYNEQFF
TRBJ1-4	TRBV30	CAWRPGQATNEKLFF
TRBJ1-2	TRBV2	CASRMTGSNYGYTF
TRBJ1-5	TRBV9	CASSPGHVNQPQHF
TRBJ1-1	TRBV5-6	CASSRASNTEAFF
TRBJ1-2	TRBV20-1	CSAATGPGYTF
TRBJ2-7	TRBV7-8	CASSPTGQVNYEQYF
TRBJ2-1	TRBV3-1	CASSQRGTGEQFF
TRBJ2-1	TRBV3-1	CASSQGQGFEGQFF
TRBJ2-7	TRBV11-3	CASSLEDSTPEQYF
TRBJ2-1	TRBV5-6	CASSLLGETLIEQFF
TRBJ2-3	TRBV27	CASSPLDSTDTQYF
TRBJ1-1	TRBV29-1	CSVDNEAFF
TRBJ2-3	TRBV20-1	CSASRDGPTDTQYF
TRBJ1-4	TRBV4-3	CASSQETRREKLFF
TRBJ1-2	TRBV6-5	CASSYDTPGNSNYGYTF
TRBJ1-2	TRBV7-9	CASSLGPTLDGYTF
TRBJ2-7	TRBV19	CATKGQSPYEQYF
TRBJ2-1	TRBV20-1	CSASGGAVYNEQFF
TRBJ2-7	TRBV12-5	CASGTVRDVTYEQYF
TRBJ2-1	TRBV6-2/TRBV6-3	CASSLRTGTGFGINEQFF
TRBJ1-5	TRBV28	CASSLNRDTYSNQPQHF
TRBJ1-2	TRBV29-1	CSVRTGAVYGYTF
TRBJ2-3	TRBV18	CASSPSITDTQYF
TRBJ1-1	TRBV14	CASSQELNTEAFF
TRBJ2-5	TRBV9	CASSVMSDQETQYF
TRBJ1-2	TRBV12-3/TRBV12-4	CASKARGYYGYTF
TRBJ2-2	TRBV9	CASSVGRGPGELFF
TRBJ1-1	TRBV19	CASLTTGGTEAFF